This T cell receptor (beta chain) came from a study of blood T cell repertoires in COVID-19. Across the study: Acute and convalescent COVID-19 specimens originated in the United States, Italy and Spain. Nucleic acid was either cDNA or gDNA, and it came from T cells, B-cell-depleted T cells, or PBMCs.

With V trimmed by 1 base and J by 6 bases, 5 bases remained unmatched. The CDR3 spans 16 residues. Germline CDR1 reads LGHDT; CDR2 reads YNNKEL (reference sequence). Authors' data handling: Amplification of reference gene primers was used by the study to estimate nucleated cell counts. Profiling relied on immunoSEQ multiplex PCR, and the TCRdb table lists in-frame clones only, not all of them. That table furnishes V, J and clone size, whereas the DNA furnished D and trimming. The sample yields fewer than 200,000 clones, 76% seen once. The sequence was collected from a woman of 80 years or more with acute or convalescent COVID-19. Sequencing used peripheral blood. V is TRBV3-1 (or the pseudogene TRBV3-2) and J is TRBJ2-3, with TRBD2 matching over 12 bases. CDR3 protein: CASSQGLAGAVDTQYF. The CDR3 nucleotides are TGTGCCAGCAGCCAAGGACTAGCGGGGGCAGTTGATACGCAGTATTTT.